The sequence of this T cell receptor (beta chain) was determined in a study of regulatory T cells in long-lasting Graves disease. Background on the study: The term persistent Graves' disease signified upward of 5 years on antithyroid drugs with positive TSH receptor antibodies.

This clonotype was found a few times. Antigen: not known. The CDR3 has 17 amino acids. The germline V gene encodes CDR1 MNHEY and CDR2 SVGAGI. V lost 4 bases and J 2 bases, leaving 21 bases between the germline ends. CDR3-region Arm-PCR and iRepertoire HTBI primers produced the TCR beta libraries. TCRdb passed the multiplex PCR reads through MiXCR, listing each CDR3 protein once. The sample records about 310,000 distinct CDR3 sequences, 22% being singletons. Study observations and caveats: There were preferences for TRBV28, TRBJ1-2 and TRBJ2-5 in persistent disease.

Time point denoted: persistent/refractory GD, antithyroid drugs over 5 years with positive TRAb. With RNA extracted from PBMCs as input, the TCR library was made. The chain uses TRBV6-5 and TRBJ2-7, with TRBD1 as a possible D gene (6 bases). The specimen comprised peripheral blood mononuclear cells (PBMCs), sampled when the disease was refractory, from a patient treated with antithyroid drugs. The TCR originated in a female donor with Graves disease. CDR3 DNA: TGTGCCAGCAGTTCGACCGCTCCGGGACACCCGGCCTACGAGCAGTACTTC. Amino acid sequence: CASSSTAPGHPAYEQYF.